This entry describes one T cell receptor beta chain. Germline V gene sequence: CDR1 MGHRA, CDR2 YSYEKL. The CDR3 loop spans 19 amino acids. The J segment lost 3 bases and the V segment lost 1 base, leaving 12 bases of the junction unmatched. The sample is drawn from a study of blood T cell repertoires in COVID-19. Study-wide background: Collection of acute and convalescent COVID-19 samples took place in the United States, Italy and Spain. The analysed material was cDNA or gDNA that came from T cells, B-cell-depleted T cells, or PBMCs.

Original processing notes: Cell counts per sample came from amplifying reference gene primers. Sequenced by immunoSEQ multiplex PCR; TCRdb stores in-frame clones only, minus some. V, J and clone size were drawn from that table, and D and trimming were deduced from the DNA. Among 85,000 to 95,000 clones listed, around nine tenths were seen once. Seattle researchers signed up patients amid active infection and tracked them longitudinally. The V and J genes are TRBV4-1 and TRBJ2-3; 11 bases fit TRBD1. The material sequenced was peripheral blood. This clonotype was obtained from a man aged 60-69 years with COVID-19, enrolled during active disease. CDR3 bases: TGCGCCAGCAGCCAAGCCCCCCCGGCCGGGACAGGGGGTACAGATACGCAGTATTTT. Its protein product is CASSQAPPAGTGGTDTQYF.